The count of the clone carrying this TCR beta chain is one. This sample was included in a study of brain T cells in children with intractable seizures. Regarding time point: blood from clinic visit 5 months post-surgery; TSC patient then seizure free. V was shortened by 0 bases and J by 7 bases, with 15 bases between the two germline ends. This CDR3 comprises 16 residues. Per germline, CDR1 SEHNR and CDR2 FQNEAQ (reference sequence). The repertoire was sequenced with immunoSEQ multiplex PCR; TCRdb's copy has only in-frame clones and lacks some. Among about 340,000 clones, roughly 92% were seen once, and the ten largest hold approximately 5%.

The sample consisted of peripheral blood, taken approximately 5 months after surgery. The J gene is TRBJ1-4, the V gene TRBV7-9; D ambiguous. The source of this sequence is a boy in the first two years of life with tuberous sclerosis and intractable seizures. CDR3 loop: CASSLARGGIGEKLFF. CDR3 DNA sequence: TGTGCCAGCAGCTTAGCGCGTGGAGGGATAGGTGAAAAACTGTTTTTT.